Presented here are 16 T cell receptor beta chains from one specimen sequenced in a study of radiotherapy plus CTLA-4 blockade in lung cancer. Produced via immunoSEQ multiplex PCR; TCRdb's table is partial and in-frame only. The sample has approximately 33,000 clones, approximately 82% seen once; the top ten hold 6.5% to 9.5%. The source material was peripheral blood, sampled from a patient treated with radiotherapy plus ipilimumab. The receptors here all came from a human donor with non-small cell lung cancer who had stable disease on radiotherapy plus ipilimumab.

This chain joins TRBV5-5 and TRBJ1-1; D is unclear. Trimming removed 4 bases at V and 5 bases at J, with 15 bases between. CDR1 SGHKS and CDR2 YYEKEE come from the germline V gene (reference sequence). The CDR3 loop spans 14 amino acids. CDR3 residues: CASSIEAPRTEAFF. CDR3 bases: TGTGCCAGCAGCATCGAAGCCCCACGGACTGAAGCTTTCTTT.

The rearrangement uses TRBV9 and TRBJ2-1, with a possible D match to TRBD2 (6 bases). Germline V lookup: CDR1 SGDLS, CDR2 YYNGEE. Trimming took 3 bases from V and 0 from J, leaving 19 bases between them. The CDR3 runs to 18 residues. The DNA of the CDR3 is TGTGCCAGCAGCGCGAGGGCTAGCGACATAAGCTCCTACAATGAGCAGTTCTTC. Translating it yields CASSARASDISSYNEQFF.

The rearrangement links TRBV6-6 to TRBJ1-1; no clear D. The CDR3 has 13 amino acids. Germline assignment: CDR1 MNHNY and CDR2 SVGAGI (reference sequence). The ends were cut back, 6 bases at V and 1 base at J, with 9 bases in the middle. CDR3 sequence reads: CASRLDGNTEAFF. As DNA, the CDR3 is TGTGCCAGCAGGCTAGACGGGAACACTGAAGCTTTCTTT.

The genes are TRBV11-2 and TRBJ2-3; D unclear. Germline assignment: CDR1 SGHAT and CDR2 FQNNGV. The CDR3 length is 14 residues. With 1 base removed from V and 7 bases from J, the gap between germline ends came to 12 bases. CDR3 nucleotides: TGTGCCAGCAGCTTAGGCTCGTCTGCAAATACGCAGTATTTT. As protein: CASSLGSSANTQYF.

The CDR3 loop reads CASSPSGGASSYNEQFF. CDR3 nucleotides: TGTGCCAGCTCACCCAGCGGGGGAGCAAGCTCCTACAATGAGCAGTTCTTC. The chain employs TRBV18 and TRBJ2-1, with 8 nucleotides matching TRBD2. V gave up 3 bases and J gave up 0 bases; unmatched junction bases: 7. The germline gives CDR1 KGHSH, CDR2 LQKENI. The CDR3 has 17 residues.

The chain combines TRBV6-1 with TRBJ1-2; D remains ambiguous. CDR1 is MNHNS, CDR2 SASEGT, per germline. V dropped 5 bases and J dropped 4 bases, with 8 bases sitting between them. The CDR3 covers 12 residues. The CDR3 bases are TGTGCCAGCAGTACGCCGTCCTATGGCTACACCTTC. Protein sequence: CASSTPSYGYTF.

This clone was recorded a few times. The chain recombines TRBV19 with TRBJ1-3; TRBD1 aligns across 9 bases. J gave up 2 bases and V 4 bases, and 3 bases lay outside the gene matches. Looked up from germline, CDR1 is LNHDA and CDR2 is SQIVND (reference sequence). This CDR3 is built from 15 residues. The CDR3 loop is CASSTRTGAGNTIYF. In DNA form, the CDR3 reads TGTGCCAGTAGTACCCGGACAGGGGCTGGAAACACCATATATTTT.

This clone appeared once. The V gene is TRBV30, the J gene TRBJ1-1; D unclear. Per the germline V gene, CDR1 is GTSNPN and CDR2 is SVGIG (reference sequence). V shed 2 bases and J shed 4 bases, with 5 bases lying between them. The CDR3 runs 11 residues. The CDR3 region is CAWSSSTEAFF. CDR3 sequence (DNA): TGTGCCTGGAGTTCCAGCACTGAAGCTTTCTTT.

V and J are TRBV30 and TRBJ1-2; TRBD1 matches at 8 bases. After removal of 3 bases from V and 8 bases from J, the junction contained 8 bases not matched to a gene. Germline V lookup: CDR1 GTSNPN, CDR2 SVGIG (reference sequence). CDR3 length equals 13 residues. CDR3 nucleotides: TGTGCCTGGAGCCGACAGGGGTCCGGGGGCTACACCTTC. Translating it yields CAWSRQGSGGYTF.

The rearrangement joins TRBV9 to TRBJ1-4, with D uncertain. V was trimmed by 5 bases and J by 2 bases, leaving 10 bases between them. In germline, CDR1 is SGDLS, CDR2 YYNGEE. The CDR3 runs 14 residues. The CDR3 spells CASSERRTNEKLFF. For the CDR3, the DNA is TGTGCCAGCAGTGAGCGTCGGACTAATGAAAAACTGTTTTTT.

The J gene is TRBJ2-1, the V gene TRBV5-6; D is unresolved. The V and J ends lost 4 bases and 4 bases respectively, with 12 bases between them. The CDR3 loop spans 14 amino acids. Germline V gene data show CDR1 as SGHDT and CDR2 as YYEEEE. CDR3: CASSPTSMYNEQFF. Here the CDR3 DNA reads TGTGCCAGCAGCCCCACGTCGATGTACAATGAGCAGTTCTTC.

The J gene is TRBJ2-3, the V gene TRBV27; 8 bases match TRBD1. This CDR3 contains 14 residues. Losses at the gene ends were 5 bases for V and 8 bases for J; bases not matched to a gene: 9. From germline, CDR1 is MNHEY and CDR2 SMNVEV (reference sequence). The CDR3 bases are TGTGCCAGCAGTCCCTCTCCTGGACAGGGTACGCAGTATTTT. Protein: CASSPSPGQGTQYF.

V gene TRBV7-2 combines with J gene TRBJ1-3, with D tentatively TRBD1 (5 bases). From germline, CDR1 is SGHTA and CDR2 FQGNSA. Trimming took 8 bases from V and 4 from J, leaving 15 bases between them. CDR3 length: 14 residues. The CDR3: CASDRGAGGNTIYF. The CDR3, as DNA: TGTGCCAGCGACCGGGGCGCCGGGGGAAACACCATATATTTT.

V is TRBV5-4 and J is TRBJ2-5; weak D call: TRBD1 (6 bases). This CDR3 is 12 amino acids long. The germline V gene encodes CDR1 SGHNT and CDR2 YYREEE (reference sequence). The germline V and J ends were trimmed by 2 bases and 4 bases, with 6 bases remaining between them. The DNA for the CDR3 is TGTGCCAGCAGCTTCAGGGGAGAGACCCAGTACTTC. Protein sequence: CASSFRGETQYF.

This chain links TRBV5-1 with TRBJ1-5; tentatively, D is TRBD1 (6 bases). The ends were cut back, 4 bases at V and 5 bases at J, with 16 bases in the middle. The germline V gene has CDR1 SGHRS and CDR2 YFSETQ. This CDR3 spans 15 amino acids. In DNA, the CDR3 is TGCGCCAGCAGCCCGGAGGGGGGCGGTGATCAGCCCCAGCATTTT. Protein sequence: CASSPEGGGDQPQHF.

This sequence joins TRBV5-1 and TRBJ2-6; D is unresolved. Germline V CDR1 and CDR2: SGHRS, YFSETQ. The CDR3 covers 15 residues. Trimming stripped 1 base from V and 0 bases from J, with 5 bases between. Here the CDR3 reads CASSLNPSGANVLTF. The DNA of the CDR3 is TGCGCCAGCAGCTTGAACCCCTCTGGGGCCAACGTCCTGACTTTC.